This TCR beta chain came from a study of immune evolution from preneoplasia to lung adenocarcinoma (dated by TCRdb to the early 2020s). In the study overall: The study used immune gene expression, TCR sequencing and multiplex immunofluorescence to profile the immune contexture of lung adenocarcinoma precursors and invasive adenocarcinoma. Whole exome sequencing and methylation data from the same cohort of nodules were integrated with the immune data. A total of some 51 patients with pulmonary nodules who underwent surgical resection were included in the overall cohort. According to the study, some 100 samples went through TCR sequencing. POLYSOLVER was used to infer Class I HLA alleles from exome data, and LOHHLA was used to detect allele-specific HLA loss. Resected precursor lesions (AAH, AIS, MIA) and invasive adenocarcinomas were compared against paired morphologically normal lung tissue. Sample size was determined by specimen availability and not by a prior power calculation. TCR sequencing data were obtained from around 56 patients. On the study overall, not on this receptor specifically: The highest top T cell clone frequencies were observed in normal lung, and a progressive decrease in top T cell clone frequencies appeared to occur from AAH through AIS, MIA and invasive adenocarcinoma. Clonality was highest in normal lung, while later-stage lesions appeared to have lower clonality but higher T cell density and diversity. All patients were from Japan and China, so applicability to Western populations was uncertain. The findings rested on association rather than direct causation, and larger cohorts with long-term follow-up and longitudinal biopsies were considered necessary.

A note on this clone: Its antigen specificity is not known. No base quality values were provided; no much bigger clone lies one nucleotide off.

Via the germline V gene (reference sequence), CDR1 is MNHNY and CDR2 SVGAGI. V gives up 6 bases and J gives up 3 bases, and the segment between their germline ends measures 15 bases. The CDR3 starts with the cysteine, ends with the phenylalanine, and has 15 residues. The read is trimmed to its CDR3 DNA, 45 bases read in frame from base 1. Using the immunoSEQ hsTCRbeta Kit, TCR beta CDR3 regions were sequenced from DNA. The original pipeline was this. TCR sequencing data were analysed with the ImmunoSEQ Analyzer. T cell clonality was defined as 1 minus Pielou's evenness, calculated on productive rearrangements. To measure T cell diversity, the inverse Simpson index was applied to productive templates. T cell density was defined as TCR beta template counts normalized to usable DNA, with usable DNA estimated by amplification and sequencing of housekeeping genes. TCR metrics were compared across histologic stages using two-sided Kruskal-Wallis tests. TCRdb took this table from immuneACCESS and kept in-frame rearrangements with V and J called. Such tables lack part of the clones; where checked against another copy, unresolved V genes explain under half of the gap, and the rest is unexplained. The V and J calls and clone size were taken over from that table, and D and trimming were inferred from the DNA. A total of about 10,000 clones appear in this sample, around three quarters of them only once. The ten top clones hold around 29% of the sample.

Resection was performed on patients in Japan or China between the mid-2010s and the late 2010s. The histologic diagnosis of each case was independently confirmed on H&E slides by two lung cancer pathologists. The AllPrep DNA/RNA FFPE Kit was used to isolate DNA from FFPE tissue. The sequencing input was FFPE normal lung tissue adjacent to the tumor. The origin of this receptor is a person aged 55 to 75 with lung adenocarcinoma. Some clones in this sample may be carry-over from other donors' samples. Rearrangement joined TRBV6-6 to TRBJ2-4, with the D gene possibly TRBD1 or TRBD2, each one fitting 7 bases. The DNA sequence reads TGTGCCAGCAGCCTCAGGGGGGGTGTCAAAAACATTCAGTACTTC. This translates into CASSLRGGVKNIQYF.